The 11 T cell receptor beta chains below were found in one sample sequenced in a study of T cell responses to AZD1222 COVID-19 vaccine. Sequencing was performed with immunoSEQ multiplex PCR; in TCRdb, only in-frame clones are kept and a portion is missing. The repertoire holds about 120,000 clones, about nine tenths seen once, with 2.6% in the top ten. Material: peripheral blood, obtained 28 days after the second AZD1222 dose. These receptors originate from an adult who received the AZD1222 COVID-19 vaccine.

CDR3 loop: CASSGDRGNGYTF. Written as DNA, the CDR3 is TGTGCCAGCAGTGGGGACAGGGGGAATGGCTACACCTTC. The V call is TRBV2, the J call TRBJ1-2; 11 nucleotides align to TRBD1. Trimming took 4 bases from V and 6 from J; bases not matched to a gene: 1. This CDR3 region has 13 residues. Germline CDR1 reads SNHLY; CDR2 reads FYNNEI.

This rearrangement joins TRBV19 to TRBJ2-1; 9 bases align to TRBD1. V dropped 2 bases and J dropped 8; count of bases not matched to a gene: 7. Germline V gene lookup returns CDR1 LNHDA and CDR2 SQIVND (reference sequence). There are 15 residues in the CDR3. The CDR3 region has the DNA TGTGCCAGTAGTATATTGACAGGGGGGCAGGATGAGCAGTTCTTC. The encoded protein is CASSILTGGQDEQFF.

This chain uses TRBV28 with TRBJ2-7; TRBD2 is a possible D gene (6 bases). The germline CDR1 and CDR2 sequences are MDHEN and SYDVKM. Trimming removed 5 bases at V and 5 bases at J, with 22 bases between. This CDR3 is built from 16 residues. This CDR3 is CASSPPGQAGLHEQYF. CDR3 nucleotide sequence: TGTGCCAGCAGTCCGCCGGGGCAGGCTGGACTACACGAGCAGTACTTC. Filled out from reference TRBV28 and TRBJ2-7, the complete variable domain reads DVKVTQSSRYLVKRTGEKVFLECVQDMDHENMFWYRQDPGLGLRLIYFSYDVKMKEKGDIPEGYSVSREKKERFSLILESASTNQTSMYLCASSPPGQAGLHEQYFGPGTRLTVT.

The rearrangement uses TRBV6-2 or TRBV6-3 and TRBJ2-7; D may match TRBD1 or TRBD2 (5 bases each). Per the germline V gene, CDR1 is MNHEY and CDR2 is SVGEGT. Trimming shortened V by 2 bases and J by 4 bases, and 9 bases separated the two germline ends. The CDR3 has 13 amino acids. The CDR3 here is CASSYGGVYEQYF. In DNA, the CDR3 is TGTGCCAGCAGTTACGGGGGAGTTTACGAGCAGTACTTC.

The CDR3 sequence: CASSRGGLYETQYF. The CDR3 DNA sequence: TGTGCCAGTAGTCGGGGGGGTCTCTACGAGACCCAGTACTTC. The chain recombines TRBV19 with TRBJ2-5, with 8 bases matching TRBD2. J was trimmed by 5 bases and V by 5 bases; bases with no gene match: 7. Germline V gives CDR1 LNHDA, CDR2 SQIVND (reference sequence). CDR3 size: 14 residues.

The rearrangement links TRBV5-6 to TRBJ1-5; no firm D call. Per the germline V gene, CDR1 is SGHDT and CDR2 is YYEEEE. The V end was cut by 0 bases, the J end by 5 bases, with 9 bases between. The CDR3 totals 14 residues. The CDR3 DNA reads TGTGCCAGCAGCTTGGGTGGGGTGCATCAGCCCCAGCATTTT. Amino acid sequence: CASSLGGVHQPQHF.

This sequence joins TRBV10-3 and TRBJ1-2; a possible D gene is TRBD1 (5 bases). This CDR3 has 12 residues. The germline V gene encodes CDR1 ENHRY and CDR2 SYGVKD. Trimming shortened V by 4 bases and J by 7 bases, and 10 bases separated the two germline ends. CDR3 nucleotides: TGTGCCATCAGTGCAGGGTCCCCTGGCTACACCTTC. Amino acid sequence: CAISAGSPGYTF.

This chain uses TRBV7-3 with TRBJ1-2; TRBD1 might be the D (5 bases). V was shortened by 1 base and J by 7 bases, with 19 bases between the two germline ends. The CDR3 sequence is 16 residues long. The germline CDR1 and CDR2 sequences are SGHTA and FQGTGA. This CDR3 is CASSLNPGGFGAGYTF. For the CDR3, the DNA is TGTGCCAGCAGCTTAAACCCGGGGGGATTCGGGGCTGGCTACACCTTC. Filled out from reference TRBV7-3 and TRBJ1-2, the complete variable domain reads GAGVSQTPSNKVTEKGKYVELRCDPISGHTALYWYRQSLGQGPEFLIYFQGTGAADDSGLPNDRFFAVRPEGSVSTLKIQRTERGDSAVYLCASSLNPGGFGAGYTFGSGTRLTVV.

Here the CDR3 reads CASMEDSYEQYF. As DNA, the CDR3 is TGTGCCAGCATGGAGGACTCCTACGAGCAGTACTTC. The genes are TRBV2 and TRBJ2-7; tentative D call: TRBD2 (5 bases). The germline V gene encodes CDR1 SNHLY and CDR2 FYNNEI. V lost 7 bases and J 0 bases, leaving 7 bases between the germline ends. The CDR3 loop spans 12 amino acids.

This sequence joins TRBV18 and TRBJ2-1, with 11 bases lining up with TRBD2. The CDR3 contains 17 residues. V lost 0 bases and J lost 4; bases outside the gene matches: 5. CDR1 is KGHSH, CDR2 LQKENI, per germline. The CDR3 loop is CASSPPRTSGGYNEQFF. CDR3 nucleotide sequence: TGTGCCAGCTCACCACCGAGAACTAGCGGGGGTTACAATGAGCAGTTCTTC.

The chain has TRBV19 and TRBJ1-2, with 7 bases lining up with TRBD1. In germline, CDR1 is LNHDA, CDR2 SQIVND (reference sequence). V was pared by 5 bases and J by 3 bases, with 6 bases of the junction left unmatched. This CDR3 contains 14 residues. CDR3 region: CASSAGGTHYGYTF. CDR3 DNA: TGTGCCAGTAGTGCAGGGGGAACTCACTATGGCTACACCTTC. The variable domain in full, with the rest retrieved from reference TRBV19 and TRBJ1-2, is DGGITQSPKYLFRKEGQNVTLSCEQNLNHDAMYWYRQDPGQGLRLIYYSQIVNDFQKGDIAEGYSVSREKKESFPLTVTSAQKNPTAFYLCASSAGGTHYGYTFGSGTRLTVV.